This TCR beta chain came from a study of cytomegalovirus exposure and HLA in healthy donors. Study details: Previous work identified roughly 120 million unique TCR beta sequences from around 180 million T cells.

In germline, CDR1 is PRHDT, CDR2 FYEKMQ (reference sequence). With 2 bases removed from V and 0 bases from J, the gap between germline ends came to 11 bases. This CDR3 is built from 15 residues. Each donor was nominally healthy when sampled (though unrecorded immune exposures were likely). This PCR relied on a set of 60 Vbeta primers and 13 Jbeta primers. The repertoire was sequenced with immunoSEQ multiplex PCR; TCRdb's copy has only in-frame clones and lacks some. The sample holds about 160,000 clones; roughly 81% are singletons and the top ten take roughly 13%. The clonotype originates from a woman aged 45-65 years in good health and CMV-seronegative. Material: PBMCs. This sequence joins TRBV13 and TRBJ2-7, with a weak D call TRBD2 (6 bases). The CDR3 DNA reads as TGTGCCAGCAGCTTATGGGACTCCCCCTCCTACGAGCAGTACTTC. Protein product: CASSLWDSPSYEQYF.